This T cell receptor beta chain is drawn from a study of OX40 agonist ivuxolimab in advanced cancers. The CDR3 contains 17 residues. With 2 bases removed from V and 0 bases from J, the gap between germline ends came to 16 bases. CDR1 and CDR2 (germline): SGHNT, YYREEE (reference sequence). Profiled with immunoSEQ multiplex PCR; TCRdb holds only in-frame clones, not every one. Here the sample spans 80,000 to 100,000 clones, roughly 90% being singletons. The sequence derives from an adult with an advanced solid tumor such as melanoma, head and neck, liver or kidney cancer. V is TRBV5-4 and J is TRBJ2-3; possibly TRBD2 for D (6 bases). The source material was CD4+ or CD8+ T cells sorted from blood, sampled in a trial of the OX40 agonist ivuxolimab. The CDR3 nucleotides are TGTGCCAGCAGCTTTTACCTTTTGGGGGGAAGCACAGATACGCAGTATTTT. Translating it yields CASSFYLLGGSTDTQYF.